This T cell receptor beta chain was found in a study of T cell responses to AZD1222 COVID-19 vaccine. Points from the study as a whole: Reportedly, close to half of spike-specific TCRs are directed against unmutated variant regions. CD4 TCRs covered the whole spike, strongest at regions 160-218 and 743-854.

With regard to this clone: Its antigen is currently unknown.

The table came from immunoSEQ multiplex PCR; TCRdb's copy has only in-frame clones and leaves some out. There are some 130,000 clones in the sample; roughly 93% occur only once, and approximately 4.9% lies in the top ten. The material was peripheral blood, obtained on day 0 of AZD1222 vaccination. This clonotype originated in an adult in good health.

In nucleotides, the CDR3 is TGTGCCAGCAGTAAAGACAGTTTGGACCAGCCCCAGCATTTT. Protein: CASSKDSLDQPQHF. V is TRBV28 and J is TRBJ1-5, with a weak D call TRBD1 (5 bases). This CDR3 is 14 amino acids long. The germline V gene has CDR1 MDHEN and CDR2 SYDVKM. Trimming left V 5 bases short and J 7 bases short, with 15 bases between.